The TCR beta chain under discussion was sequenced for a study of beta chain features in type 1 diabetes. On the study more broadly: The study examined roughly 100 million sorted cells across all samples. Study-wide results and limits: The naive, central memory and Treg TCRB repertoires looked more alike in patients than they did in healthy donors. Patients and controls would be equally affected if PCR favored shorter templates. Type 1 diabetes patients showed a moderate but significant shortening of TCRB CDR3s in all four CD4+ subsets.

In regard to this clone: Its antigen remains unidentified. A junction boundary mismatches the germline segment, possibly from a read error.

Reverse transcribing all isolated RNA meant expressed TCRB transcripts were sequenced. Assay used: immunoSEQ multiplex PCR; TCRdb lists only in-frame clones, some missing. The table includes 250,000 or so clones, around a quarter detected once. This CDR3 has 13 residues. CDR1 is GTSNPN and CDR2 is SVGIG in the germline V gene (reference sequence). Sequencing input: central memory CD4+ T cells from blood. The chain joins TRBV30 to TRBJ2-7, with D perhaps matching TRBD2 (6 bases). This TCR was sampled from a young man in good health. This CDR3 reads CAWRLREYEQYFF. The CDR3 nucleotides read TGTGCCTGGAGACTCCGGGAGTACGAGCAGTACTTTTTC.